This entry lists 24 T cell receptor beta chains sequenced from one sample in a study of cytomegalovirus exposure and HLA in healthy donors. The PCR was carried out with 60 Vbeta primers and 13 Jbeta primers. The protocol was immunoSEQ multiplex PCR, while the TCRdb copy is restricted to in-frame clones and leaves out a portion. The sample lists 150,000 to 200,000 clones; about four fifths were seen once. The specimen sequenced was PBMCs. All receptors derive from a woman in her forties or fifties in good health and CMV-seronegative.

The CDR3 loop is CASSPLGGVNVDEQYF. CDR3 coding DNA: TGTGCCAGCAGCCCGCTGGGCGGGGTAAATGTCGACGAGCAGTACTTC. V and J are TRBV7-8 and TRBJ2-5; perhaps TRBD2 as D (6 bases). Gene TRBJ2-7 matches the end of the DNA better, so the J call may be wrong. Germline V CDR1 and CDR2: SGHVS, FQNEAQ. This CDR3 spans 16 amino acids.

J is TRBJ2-1 and V is TRBV29-1; 13 nucleotides line up with TRBD2. V was pared by 1 base and J by 7 bases, with 7 bases of the junction left unmatched. This CDR3 is 16 amino acids long. From germline, CDR1 is SQVTM and CDR2 ANQGSEA. The DNA of the CDR3 is TGCAGCGTTGAAGGCGGGGGACTAGCGGGAATAAATGAGCAGTTCTTC. It translates to CSVEGGGLAGINEQFF.

This clone was seen just once. One end of the junction does not line up with germline, which may come from a read error. For the CDR3, the DNA is TGTGCTAGCAGCTTAGTGGCGGGGGGATACAATGAGCAGTTCTTC. The encoded protein is CASSLVAGGYNEQFF. The chain recombines TRBV7-7 with TRBJ2-1; 8 bases are shared with TRBD2. The CDR3 has 15 residues. The germline CDR1 and CDR2 sequences are SSHAT and FNYEAQ (reference sequence).

The gene calls are TRBV18 and TRBJ2-7; TRBD2 matches at 7 bases. Germline loops: CDR1 KGHSH, CDR2 LQKENI. V gave up 3 bases and J gave up 1 base; unmatched junction bases: 12. The CDR3 length is 17 residues. CDR3: CASSPLVGLAASYEQYF. CDR3 sequence (DNA): TGTGCCAGCTCACCCCTCGTAGGCCTAGCGGCTTCCTACGAGCAGTACTTC.

This clone was seen a handful of times. The chain links TRBV4-1 to TRBJ1-1, with D tentatively TRBD1 (5 bases). Germline CDR1 reads MGHRA; CDR2 reads YSYEKL. This CDR3 spans 15 amino acids. The ends were cut back, 6 bases at V and 3 bases at J, with 17 bases in the middle. CDR3 DNA sequence: TGCGCCAGCAGTTTGATCTGGGGCCCAGACACTGAAGCTTTCTTT. Translation gives CASSLIWGPDTEAFF.

The chain has TRBV28 and TRBJ1-1, with no clear D. V gave up 2 bases and J gave up 0 bases, with 10 bases separating them. This CDR3 region has 15 residues. The germline CDR1 and CDR2 sequences are MDHEN and SYDVKM. The CDR3 nucleotides read TGTGCCAGCAGTTTACAAGCCTTTATGAACACTGAAGCTTTCTTT. This sequence encodes CASSLQAFMNTEAFF.

The V gene is TRBV6-1, the J gene TRBJ2-2; D unclear. V lost 5 bases, J lost 1 base, and 8 bases lay in between. The CDR3 sequence is 14 residues long. CDR1 is MNHNS, CDR2 SASEGT, per germline. The CDR3 sequence is CASSSELNTGELFF. The CDR3 coding sequence is TGTGCCAGCAGTTCTGAGTTGAACACCGGGGAGCTGTTTTTT.

The rearrangement uses TRBV27 and TRBJ2-3, with D maybe TRBD1 (6 bases). Per the germline V gene, CDR1 is MNHEY and CDR2 is SMNVEV (reference sequence). The CDR3 has 13 amino acids. V was clipped by 6 bases and J by 8 bases, with 15 bases between them. CDR3: CASRGTGRVTQYF. The CDR3 region has the DNA TGTGCCAGCAGGGGTACAGGGCGGGTTACGCAGTATTTT.

The chain carries TRBV19 and TRBJ1-3; 7 bases match TRBD1. Germline V gene data show CDR1 as LNHDA and CDR2 as SQIVND (reference sequence). The junction had 4 bases not matched to a gene; V was cut back by 5 bases and J by 0 bases. The CDR3 sequence is 15 residues long. DNA for the CDR3: TGTGCCAGTAGTGTGACAGGGTTCTCTGGAAACACCATATATTTT. Protein product: CASSVTGFSGNTIYF.

Remarks on this clone: The sample has other DNA sequences that encode this CDR3 too. As DNA, the CDR3 is TGCGCCAGCAGCCTGGACTTGAACACTGAAGCTTTCTTT. Translation gives CASSLDLNTEAFF. The rearrangement uses TRBV5-1 and TRBJ1-1; no clear D. The CDR3 is made up of 13 amino acids. Germline V gene lookup returns CDR1 SGHRS and CDR2 YFSETQ. Between the trimmed V and J ends, which lost 4 bases and 0 bases, there was a span of 7 bases.

The CDR3 DNA reads TGTGCCAGCTTAGACTCTAGGGGGTGGGCTTTCTTT. It yields the protein CASLDSRGWAFF. The V and J genes are TRBV7-8 and TRBJ1-1; the D gene is possibly TRBD1 (6 bases). This CDR3 spans 12 amino acids. The V gene's germline CDR1 is SGHVS and CDR2 FQNEAQ. The V gene lost 8 bases and the J gene lost 11 bases, with 18 bases spanning the gap.

The chain uses TRBV18 and TRBJ2-5; 8 positions agree with TRBD2. Germline CDR1 KGHSH, CDR2 LQKENI. CDR3 length: 15 amino acids. Trimming at V came to 1 base and at J to 5 bases, leaving 6 bases not matched to a gene. In DNA, the CDR3 is TGTGCCAGCTCACCACGGAACGGGGGGGCGGAGACCCAGTACTTC. Translation gives CASSPRNGGAETQYF.

This clone was counted once. The CDR3 DNA is TGTGCCAGCAGCCTACAGGGGTACGAGCAGTACTTC. It is translated as CASSLQGYEQYF. The chain has TRBV11-2 and TRBJ2-7; 7 bases align to TRBD1. V trimming: 5 bases; J trimming: 4 bases; junction bases outside the gene matches: 2. CDR1 is SGHAT and CDR2 is FQNNGV in the germline V gene. The length of the CDR3 is 12 residues.

The V call is TRBV27, the J call TRBJ2-7; 9 bases map to TRBD1. The germline V gene encodes CDR1 MNHEY and CDR2 SMNVEV (reference sequence). The CDR3 is 15 residues long. After removal of 5 bases from V and 2 bases from J, the junction contained 7 bases not matched to a gene. CDR3 coding DNA: TGTGCCAGCAGTCACCGGGACAGGGCCGCCTACGAGCAGTACTTC. As protein: CASSHRDRAAYEQYF.

V gene TRBV5-4 combines with J gene TRBJ2-7; 10 nucleotides align to TRBD2. The CDR3 totals 16 residues. Germline CDR1 and CDR2: SGHNT and YYREEE (reference sequence). V lost 2 bases to trimming and J lost 3 bases; unmatched junction nucleotides: 8. CDR3 amino acids: CASSFPSGGKVYEQYF. CDR3 coding DNA: TGTGCCAGCAGCTTCCCTAGCGGGGGCAAAGTCTACGAGCAGTACTTC.

Turning to this clone: A junction end diverges from the germline sequence, so it may reflect a read error. The chain links TRBV7-2 to TRBJ2-1; 10 bases map to TRBD2. CDR3 length: 16 residues. Germline loops: CDR1 SGHTA, CDR2 FQGNSA. For the CDR3, the DNA is TGTGCCAGCAGCCAGATAGCGGGAGGCTCCAACAATGAGCAGTTCTTC. This encodes CASSQIAGGSNNEQFF.

The chain uses TRBV5-6 and TRBJ2-1; TRBD2 matches 9 bases. With V trimmed by 0 bases and J by 3 bases, 4 bases remained unmatched. The CDR3 sequence is 16 residues long. The germline V gene has CDR1 SGHDT and CDR2 YYEEEE. The CDR3 loop is CASSLESGRIYNEQFF. CDR3 DNA sequence: TGTGCCAGCAGCTTGGAAAGCGGGAGGATCTACAATGAGCAGTTCTTC.

The V and J genes are TRBV5-1 and TRBJ1-4; D possibly corresponds to TRBD1 (6 bases). The germline gives CDR1 SGHRS, CDR2 YFSETQ. The CDR3 totals 15 residues. Trimming pared 1 base from V and 8 bases from J, leaving 15 bases between. CDR3 DNA sequence: TGCGCCAGCAGCTTGTGGCCAGGGGACATGGAAAAACTGTTTTTT. It translates to CASSLWPGDMEKLFF. The full variable domain, completed using reference TRBV5-1 and TRBJ1-4, is KAGVTQTPRYLIKTRGQQVTLSCSPISGHRSVSWYQQTPGQGLQFLFEYFSETQRNKGNFPGRFSGRQFSNSRSEMNVSTLELGDSALYLCASSLWPGDMEKLFFGSGTQLSVL.

The DNA of the CDR3 is TGTGCCAGCAGTAGGACAGTACCCAACTATGGCTACACCTTC. Translated: CASSRTVPNYGYTF. V and J are TRBV9 and TRBJ1-2; possible D gene TRBD1, 6 bases. Trimming stripped 5 bases from V and 2 bases from J, with 13 bases between. This CDR3 is built from 14 residues. Germline V gene data show CDR1 as SGDLS and CDR2 as YYNGEE.

The rearrangement uses TRBV5-6 and TRBJ2-7; 7 nucleotides line up with TRBD1. The J call is uncertain, as TRBJ2-1 better fits the DNA end. This CDR3 contains 14 residues. Germline-derived CDR1 and CDR2 are SGHDT and YYEEEE. The CDR3 nucleotides are TGTGCCAGCAGCTTGGGACAGGGTTGGAATGAGCAGTTCTTC. Amino acid sequence: CASSLGQGWNEQFF.

Relative to its sample, this clone is medium-sized. The CDR3 protein is CASSQDWTGLNEQFF. CDR3 sequence (DNA): TGCGCCAGCAGCCAAGATTGGACAGGGTTAAATGAGCAGTTCTTC. This chain connects TRBV4-3 to TRBJ2-1; 8 bases agree with TRBD1. V lost 0 bases and J lost 7; bases outside the gene matches: 5. The CDR3 consists of 15 residues. Germline CDR1 reads LGHNA; CDR2 reads YSLEER.

This clone has a handful of counts. The chain carries TRBV7-2 and TRBJ2-1; D might be TRBD2 (5 bases). The CDR3 extends over 16 amino acids. Germline values: CDR1 SGHTA, CDR2 FQGNSA. V lost 1 base, J lost 4 bases, and 14 bases lay in between. The CDR3 spells CASSLGSLATYNEQFF. CDR3 nucleotide sequence: TGTGCCAGCAGCTTAGGTAGCCTAGCAACATACAATGAGCAGTTCTTC.

The rearrangement uses TRBV7-2 and TRBJ2-7; D is perhaps TRBD1 (8 bases). Germline V gene sequence: CDR1 SGHTA, CDR2 FQGNSA. Trimming stripped 5 bases from V and 5 bases from J, with 22 bases between. The CDR3 is made up of 16 amino acids. Here the CDR3 DNA reads TGTGCCAGCAGCAACAGGGGGGGCCGAGTGGGGAACGAGCAGTACTTC. Residues: CASSNRGGRVGNEQYF.

V and J are TRBV5-3 and TRBJ1-5; 7 bases map to TRBD1. TRBV5-3 is assigned to the ORF class and has an uncertain function. This CDR3 has 21 amino acids. V dropped 0 bases and J dropped 0; count of bases not matched to a gene: 18. CDR3 DNA sequence: TGTGCCAGAAGCTTGGCCACTGACAGGGTAACCCATAAAAATAGCAATCAGCCCCAGCATTTT. Translating gives CARSLATDRVTHKNSNQPQHF.